Each of the 6 T cell receptor beta chains below was sequenced from the same sample in a study of TIL therapy for anti-PD-1-resistant metastatic lung cancer. Regarding time point: pre-treatment sample, taken before nivolumab and TIL therapy. Pleural nodules or supraclavicular lymph nodes made up most of the excised metastases sampled. The immunoSEQ assay was v3. Profiled with immunoSEQ multiplex PCR; TCRdb holds only in-frame clones, not every one. The top ten hold 9.5% of the sample, which has about 5,100 clones, 64% seen once. The sample in question was tumor tissue, obtained at baseline. The receptors were gathered from a man between 65 and 85 years old with non-small cell lung cancer.

This chain joins TRBV25-1 and TRBJ1-4; 10 bases match TRBD1. J was trimmed by 7 bases and V by 6 bases; bases with no gene match: 11. CDR1 and CDR2 (germline): MGHDK, SYGVNS. The CDR3 totals 16 residues. CDR3 coding DNA: TGTGCCAGCAGCCAAATCACCGGGACAGGGGTTGAAAAACTGTTTTTT. Amino acid sequence: CASSQITGTGVEKLFF.

V gene TRBV7-6 combines with J gene TRBJ2-7; the D gene is possibly TRBD1 (5 bases). The CDR3 has 13 residues. CDR1 is SGHVS and CDR2 is FNYEAQ in the germline V gene. Trimming took off 6 bases at V and 6 bases at J, with 15 bases between the two ends. CDR3 loop: CASSLSIGVEQYF. In DNA form, the CDR3 reads TGTGCCAGCAGTTTATCAATAGGGGTCGAGCAGTACTTC. The full variable domain, with the rest looked up from reference TRBV7-6 and TRBJ2-7, is GAGVSQSPRYKVTKRGQDVALRCDPISGHVSLYWYRQALGQGPEFLTYFNYEAQQDKSGLPNDRFSAERPEGSISTLTIQRTEQRDSAMYRCASSLSIGVEQYFGPGTRLTVT.

The gene calls are TRBV27 and TRBJ1-5; 8 bases map to TRBD1. V was clipped by 6 bases and J by 9 bases; unmatched bases: 10. The germline gives CDR1 MNHEY, CDR2 SMNVEV (reference sequence). This CDR3 is 14 amino acids long. Here the CDR3 reads CASSSGTGDGPQHF. CDR3 in DNA: TGTGCCAGCAGCTCCGGGACAGGAGATGGGCCCCAGCATTTT.

The chain has TRBV28 and TRBJ2-3; D is unresolved. The CDR3 has 12 residues. CDR1 and CDR2 (germline): MDHEN, SYDVKM. The germline V and J ends were trimmed by 7 bases and 2 bases, with 7 bases remaining between them. CDR3 sequence (DNA): TGTGCCAGCATCTCCCCCACAGATACGCAGTATTTT. Translation gives CASISPTDTQYF.

This rearrangement joins TRBV5-1 to TRBJ2-3, with a possible D match to TRBD2 (6 bases). There are 16 residues in the CDR3. Per the germline V gene, CDR1 is SGHRS and CDR2 is YFSETQ. The V and J ends lost 0 bases and 0 bases respectively, with 11 bases between them. The CDR3 nucleotides are TGCGCCAGCAGCTTGGCCGGGAGTCTTAGCACAGATACGCAGTATTTT. Encoded protein: CASSLAGSLSTDTQYF.

The genes are TRBV5-4 and TRBJ2-1; 8 bases are a match to TRBD2. CDR1 is SGHNT, CDR2 YYREEE, per germline (reference sequence). V lost 4 bases, J lost 9 bases, and 12 bases stayed unmatched. The CDR3 length is 15 residues. The CDR3 sequence is CASSPGGLAGGEQFF. DNA of the CDR3: TGTGCCAGCAGCCCCGGGGGGCTGGCGGGAGGTGAGCAGTTCTTC. The variable domain in full, with the rest retrieved from reference TRBV5-4 and TRBJ2-1, is ETGVTQSPTHLIKTRGQQVTLRCSSQSGHNTVSWYQQALGQGPQFIFQYYREEENGRGNFPPRFSGLQFPNYSSELNVNALELDDSALYLCASSPGGLAGGEQFFGPGTRLTVL.